Following are 19 T cell receptor beta chains from one sample sequenced in a study of CD4+ T cells in melanoma. Sequenced by immunoSEQ multiplex PCR; TCRdb stores in-frame clones only, minus some. Here the sample spans under 8,000 clones, around two thirds being singletons. The sequenced sample consisted of cells from a culture (not recorded whether cultured in vitro). These TCRs come from a human donor with melanoma.

A few counts support this clone. The chain recombines TRBV6-2 or TRBV6-3 with TRBJ2-7; D may be TRBD1 (6 bases). The germline CDR1 and CDR2 sequences are MNHEY and SVGEGT. V lost 5 bases to trimming and J lost 3 bases, with 11 bases between them. The CDR3 totals 13 residues. This CDR3 is CASSMQGFYEQYF. DNA for the CDR3: TGTGCCAGCAGTATGCAGGGGTTCTACGAGCAGTACTTC.

This chain's CDR3 is CASSLGNGEKLFF. The CDR3 DNA is TGTGCCAGCAGCTTAGGGAATGGCGAAAAACTGTTTTTT. The V call is TRBV7-9, the J call TRBJ1-4; D is uncertain. This CDR3 region has 13 residues. Germline-derived CDR1 and CDR2 are SEHNR and FQNEAQ (reference sequence). The germline V and J ends were trimmed by 1 base and 8 bases, with 8 bases remaining between them.

The chain recombines TRBV5-5 with TRBJ2-7; 8 nucleotides line up with TRBD1. The germline V gene encodes CDR1 SGHKS and CDR2 YYEKEE (reference sequence). With V trimmed by 5 bases and J by 5 bases, 12 bases remained unmatched. The CDR3 length is 15 residues. The CDR3 bases are TGTGCCAGCAGGACAGCGGCGGCAGGGGGCGACGAGCAGTACTTC. It yields the protein CASRTAAAGGDEQYF.

V and J are TRBV7-9 and TRBJ1-1, with D unresolved. The CDR3 has 12 amino acids. Trimming shortened V by 5 bases and J by 5 bases, and 9 bases separated the two germline ends. Germline V gene lookup returns CDR1 SEHNR and CDR2 FQNEAQ (reference sequence). CDR3 DNA: TGTGCCAGCAGCCCAGCGAGGACTGAAGCTTTCTTT. Translated, it gives CASSPARTEAFF.

This clone was counted only a few times. This chain uses TRBV7-8 with TRBJ2-1, with D uncertain. The CDR3 sequence is 12 residues long. CDR1 and CDR2 from the germline V gene are SGHVS and FQNEAQ. The V and J ends lost 5 bases and 4 bases respectively, with 6 bases between them. The CDR3 loop reads CASSPRYNEQFF. CDR3 DNA sequence: TGTGCCAGCAGCCCTAGGTACAATGAGCAGTTCTTC.

The V gene is TRBV30, the J gene TRBJ1-2; 10 nucleotides agree with TRBD1. V lost 2 bases to trimming and J lost 6 bases; unmatched junction nucleotides: 9. CDR1 is GTSNPN, CDR2 SVGIG, per germline (reference sequence). This CDR3 is built from 15 residues. CDR3 sequence: CAWSLAGTGENGYTF. CDR3 coding DNA: TGTGCCTGGAGTCTCGCTGGGACAGGGGAGAATGGCTACACCTTC. The full variable domain, its missing parts supplied by reference TRBV30 and TRBJ1-2, is SQTIHQWPATLVQPVGSPLSLECTVEGTSNPNLYWYRQAAGRGLQLLFYSVGIGQISSEVPQNLSASRPQDRQFILSSKKLLLSDSGFYLCAWSLAGTGENGYTFGSGTRLTVV.

V is TRBV7-9 and J is TRBJ2-7; D remains ambiguous. CDR1 and CDR2 (germline): SEHNR, FQNEAQ (reference sequence). This CDR3 contains 14 residues. Trimming removed 4 bases at V and 1 base at J, with 11 bases between. The DNA for the CDR3 is TGTGCCAGCAGCTCCAGTGCCATGTCCTACGAGCAGTACTTC. Its protein is CASSSSAMSYEQYF.

The chain joins TRBV12-3 or TRBV12-4 to TRBJ1-1; tentatively, D is TRBD1 (6 bases). V was trimmed by 5 bases and J by 6 bases, leaving 13 bases between them. This CDR3 is 13 amino acids long. CDR3 nucleotide sequence: TGTGCCAGCAGTCCGAGGGGGGGGGCTGAAGCTTTCTTT. Its protein product is CASSPRGGAEAFF.

The V and J genes are TRBV6-4 and TRBJ1-5, with D unresolved. Trimming shortened V by 0 bases and J by 2 bases, and 14 bases separated the two germline ends. The CDR3 covers 17 residues. Germline V gene data show CDR1 as MRHNA and CDR2 as SNTAGT. The CDR3, as DNA: TGTGCCAGCAGTGACTCGACCATTCATGGGGGCAATCAGCCCCAGCATTTT. Translating gives CASSDSTIHGGNQPQHF.

The chain combines TRBV6-1 with TRBJ2-3; maybe TRBD2 (5 bases). The CDR3 length is 15 residues. V lost 2 bases and J lost 2, with 11 bases in between. Germline-derived CDR1 and CDR2 are MNHNS and SASEGT. The CDR3, as DNA: TGTGCCAGCAGTGAATGGGCGGGCGCCACAGATACGCAGTATTTT. Translation: CASSEWAGATDTQYF.

In its sample, this clone was seen once. The V and J genes are TRBV5-5 and TRBJ2-3; TRBD2 matches 11 bases. Germline CDR1 is SGHKS and CDR2 is YYEKEE (reference sequence). J gave up 2 bases and V 4 bases, and 6 bases lay outside the gene matches. The CDR3 length is 16 residues. CDR3 nucleotide sequence: TGTGCCAGCAGCGCCGGGACTAGCGGCTTCACAGATACGCAGTATTTT. This sequence encodes CASSAGTSGFTDTQYF.

This clone was detected only a few times. This CDR3 reads CASSARVAEPQHF. CDR3 nucleotide sequence: TGTGCCAGCAGCGCCCGAGTAGCGGAGCCCCAGCATTTT. This chain uses TRBV7-2 with TRBJ1-5; D is unclear. Trimming removed 5 bases at V and 8 bases at J, with 13 bases between. The CDR3 is made up of 13 amino acids. Looked up from germline, CDR1 is SGHTA and CDR2 is FQGNSA. Combining the CDR3 with reference TRBV7-2 and TRBJ1-5 gives the whole variable domain GAGVSQSPSNKVTEKGKDVELRCDPISGHTALYWYRQSLGQGLEFLIYFQGNSAPDKSGLPSDRFSAERTGGSVSTLTIQRTQQEDSAVYLCASSARVAEPQHFGDGTRLSIL.

This clone was seen a handful of times. The rearrangement uses TRBV9 and TRBJ1-1; TRBD1 might be the D (5 bases). This CDR3 comprises 15 residues. V was pared by 2 bases and J by 0 bases, with 11 bases between. Germline CDR1 SGDLS, CDR2 YYNGEE. The chain's CDR3 is CASSVGGGVNTEAFF. CDR3 bases: TGTGCCAGCAGCGTTGGGGGTGGGGTGAACACTGAAGCTTTCTTT.

The genes are TRBV15 and TRBJ2-5, with D perhaps matching TRBD1 or TRBD2 (5 bases each). Germline lookup yields CDR1 LNHNV and CDR2 YYDKDF (reference sequence). This CDR3 contains 14 residues. The germline V and J ends were trimmed by 0 bases and 2 bases, with 7 bases remaining between them. The DNA of the CDR3 is TGTGCCACCAGCAGAGAGGGGGATCAAGAGACCCAGTACTTC. This encodes CATSREGDQETQYF.

This clone was seen a handful of times. The chain has TRBV29-1 and TRBJ2-2, with D hard to call. Germline lookup yields CDR1 SQVTM and CDR2 ANQGSEA. V was shortened by 4 bases and J by 0 bases, with 9 bases between the two germline ends. The CDR3 covers 14 residues. Here the CDR3 DNA reads TGCAGCGTTGTTCGGGCCACGAACACCGGGGAGCTGTTTTTT. Translating gives CSVVRATNTGELFF.

This clone was seen a few times. This chain joins TRBV5-4 and TRBJ1-1; no firm D call. Germline V gene lookup returns CDR1 SGHNT and CDR2 YYREEE (reference sequence). The CDR3 loop spans 13 amino acids. V dropped 5 bases and J dropped 3 bases, with 11 bases sitting between them. The CDR3 DNA follows: TGTGCCAGCAGTCACACCAGATACACTGAAGCTTTCTTT. Protein sequence: CASSHTRYTEAFF.

This clone has just a few counts. At one boundary the junction diverges from the germline segment, which might be a read error. V and J are TRBV28 and TRBJ2-7; D may match TRBD1 or TRBD2 (5 bases each). The V gene's germline CDR1 is MDHEN and CDR2 SYDVKM. The CDR3 runs 11 residues. The CDR3 loop is CASSLGNEGHF. The CDR3 nucleotides are TGTGCCAGCAGTTTAGGTAATGAGGGGCACTTC.

The chain carries TRBV6-5 and TRBJ2-7; D gene unclear. Deletions cut 0 bases from V and 3 bases from J, with 6 bases between. Germline-derived CDR1 and CDR2 are MNHEY and SVGAGI. CDR3 length: 13 amino acids. The CDR3 nucleotides are TGTGCCAGCAGTTACTCGACCAGCTACGAGCAGTACTTC. As protein: CASSYSTSYEQYF.

This clone was found a few times. This chain uses TRBV19 with TRBJ2-7, with 7 bases identical to TRBD1. The CDR3 covers 13 residues. With V trimmed by 6 bases and J by 6 bases, 8 bases remained unmatched. Germline values: CDR1 LNHDA, CDR2 SQIVND (reference sequence). CDR3 protein: CASRNTGAGEQYF. CDR3 bases: TGTGCCAGTAGGAATACAGGGGCAGGCGAGCAGTACTTC.